This T cell receptor (beta chain) was sequenced for a study of shared clonotypes between healthy human individuals. General study results and limits: The study generally estimated greater richness for naive than memory subsets.

Germline CDR1 SNHLY, CDR2 FYNNEI. This CDR3 spans 14 amino acids. V shed 3 bases, J shed 4 bases, and the junction held 5 bases outside the gene matches. Repertoires were generated with immunoSEQ multiplex PCR, while TCRdb's copy carries only in-frame clones and drops some. The sample holds roughly 2.2 million clones, around 92% seen once. A remark on this clone: The target antigen is unknown. Within the sample, other DNA sequences also encode this same CDR3.

The chain uses TRBV2 and TRBJ2-7; 8 positions agree with TRBD1. Material: naive CD4+ T cells from PBMCs. Subset here: CD45RA+ positively selected. This sequence was found in a man aged 18-30 years in good health. Some clones in this sample may be carry-over from other donors' samples. This chain's CDR3 is CASSDQGAEYEQYF. Here the CDR3 DNA reads TGTGCCAGCAGTGACCAGGGGGCGGAATACGAGCAGTACTTC.